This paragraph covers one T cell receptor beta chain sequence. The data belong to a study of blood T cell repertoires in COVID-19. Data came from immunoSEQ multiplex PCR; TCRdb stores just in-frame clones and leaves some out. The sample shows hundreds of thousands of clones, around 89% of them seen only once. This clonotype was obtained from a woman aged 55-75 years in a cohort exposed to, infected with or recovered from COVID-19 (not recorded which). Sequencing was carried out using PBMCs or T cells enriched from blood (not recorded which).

CDR3: CASSLALTGENGYTF. The CDR3 bases are TGCGCCAGCAGCTTGGCCCTGACAGGGGAGAATGGCTACACCTTC. The rearrangement links TRBV5-1 to TRBJ1-2; 8 nucleotides agree with TRBD1. The germline CDR1 and CDR2 sequences are SGHRS and YFSETQ. The V gene end was trimmed by 0 bases and the J gene end by 6 bases; junction bases not matched to a gene: 7. This CDR3 has 15 residues.